These 2 T cell receptor beta chains were sequenced from one sample in a study of blood T cell repertoires in COVID-19. The repertoire was sequenced with immunoSEQ multiplex PCR; TCRdb's copy has only in-frame clones and lacks some. This sample has over 250,000 clones, with roughly 80% found just once. The sequenced sample was peripheral blood. The receptors here all came from a woman between 45 and 65 years old who had recovered from COVID-19.

The rearrangement uses TRBV19 and TRBJ1-2, with 7 bases fitting TRBD1. The V gene's germline CDR1 is LNHDA and CDR2 SQIVND (reference sequence). After removal of 6 bases from V and 4 bases from J, the junction contained 8 bases not matched to a gene. The CDR3 length is 14 residues. This CDR3 is CASRRRGGFYGYTF. The CDR3 DNA sequence: TGTGCCAGTAGACGACGAGGGGGCTTCTATGGCTACACCTTC.

The rearrangement joins TRBV7-2 to TRBJ2-2; 8 bases are shared with TRBD1. Trimming cost V 4 bases and J 5 bases; bases outside gene matches: 3. The germline gives CDR1 SGHTA, CDR2 FQGNSA. The CDR3 is 14 residues long. Here the CDR3 reads CASSSRGRTGELFF. CDR3 in DNA: TGTGCCAGCAGCTCCAGGGGGCGAACCGGGGAGCTGTTTTTT.